This T cell receptor (beta chain) was profiled in a study of shared clonotypes between healthy human individuals. Positive CCR7 selection of CD45RO-negative cells yielded the naive CD8 cells, and terminally differentiated effector memory CD45RA+ cells were excluded. V lost 1 base and J lost 5; bases outside the gene matches: 6. The CDR3 is 16 amino acids. Per the germline V gene, CDR1 is MDHEN and CDR2 is SYDVKM. Authors' analysis steps: Without quality scores, immunoSEQ junctional reads could not be filtered like full-length reads. The data were produced by immunoSEQ multiplex PCR, yet TCRdb's version contains in-frame clones alone and is incomplete. D and trimming were read from the DNA, whereas the V and J calls and clone size are those reported in that table. The sample has about 580,000 clones; about 98% are singletons.

The V call is TRBV28, the J call TRBJ2-2, with 8 bases that match TRBD2. The sequenced material came from naive CD8+ T cells sorted from blood. The TCR comes from a man aged 25 to 45 in good health. CDR3 protein: CASSLLAGGRTGELFF. CDR3 in DNA: TGTGCCAGCAGTTTATTGGCGGGAGGCCGGACCGGGGAGCTGTTTTTT.